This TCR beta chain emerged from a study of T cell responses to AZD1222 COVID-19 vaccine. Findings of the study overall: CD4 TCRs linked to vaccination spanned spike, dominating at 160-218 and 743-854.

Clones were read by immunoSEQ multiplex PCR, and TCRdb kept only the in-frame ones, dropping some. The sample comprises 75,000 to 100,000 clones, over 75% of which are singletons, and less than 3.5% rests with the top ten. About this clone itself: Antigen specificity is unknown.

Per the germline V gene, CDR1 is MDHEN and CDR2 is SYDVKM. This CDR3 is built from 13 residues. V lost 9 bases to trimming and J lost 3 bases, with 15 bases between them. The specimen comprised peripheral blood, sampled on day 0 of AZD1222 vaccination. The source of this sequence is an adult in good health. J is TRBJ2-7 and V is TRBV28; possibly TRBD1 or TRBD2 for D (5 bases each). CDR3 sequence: CASGDRRLYEQYF. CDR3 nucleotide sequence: TGTGCCAGTGGGGACCGGAGACTCTACGAGCAGTACTTC.